This T cell receptor beta chain was sequenced in a study of blood T cells in healthy people across ages. A second roughly 6 to 11 cycle PCR used barcoded and J-beta primers. MiXCR was run by TCRdb on the 5' RACE reads, yielding one entry per CDR3 protein. The repertoire has fewer than 700,000 distinct CDR3 sequences, around 48% of them found once; the top ten carry around 25%. The ends were cut back, 3 bases at V and 9 bases at J, with 14 bases in the middle. From germline, CDR1 is DFQATT and CDR2 SNEGSKA (reference sequence). CDR3 length: 12 amino acids. The V call is TRBV20-1, the J call TRBJ2-5; D remains unclear. The source material was blood. This sequence was found in a man older than 75 in good health. The DNA of the CDR3 is TGCAGTGCTAGTACCAGGCCGGCGTCCCAGTACTTC. Residues: CSASTRPASQYF.